The following is a T cell receptor (beta chain) sequence with its context. Its antigen is unknown. Base qualities are missing; no much larger clone stands one base away. Looking up the germline V gene yields CDR1 SGHRS and CDR2 YFSETQ. V is pruned by 3 bases and J by 7 bases, leaving 11 bases of the junction without a gene match. The CDR3 covers 16 residues, taking in both the cysteine and the phenylalanine. Only the CDR3 portion is preserved as DNA: 48 bases, with reading frame beginning at the first base. A MiSeq instrument was used for deep resolution sequencing, which targeted depths ranging from 1 in 1 million up to 1 in 200,000 T cells, with coverage averaging 10x for each clonotype. TCR beta libraries were generated with the immunoSEQ hsTCRB Kit. Concerning the study's data processing: Data were analyzed with ImmunoSEQ Data Assistant and ImmunoSEQ Analyzer, with V, D and J genes assigned per IMGT definitions. Clonality, which ranges from 0 to 1, was calculated by subtracting the normalized Shannon entropy of productive rearrangement frequencies from one. Only overrepresented clonotypes making up at least 0.05% of each patient's repertoire were included in the public clonotype analysis. About a dozen repertoires from age-matched healthy donors, obtained from immuneACCESS, served as clonality controls. Entries here come from immuneACCESS through TCRdb and include only in-frame sequences with V and J called. Some clones fail to appear in such tables; in the studies checked, an unresolved V gene covers under half of the shortfall, and the cause of the remainder is unknown. V and J calls and clone size are given by that table; D and trimming were obtained from the DNA. The sample yields 15,000 or so clones; 75% to 85% were counted once. 15% to 20% of the sample goes to the ten largest clones.

The data are from a study of cytotoxic CD8 clonotypes in ibrutinib-treated CLL (dated by TCRdb to the early 2020s). About the investigation overall: The cohort included about 15 treatment-naive and some twelve relapsed/refractory patients; around 17 were IGHV unmutated. Responses were partial in approximately 24 patients and complete in 2; after median approximately 67 months follow-up, about 14 stayed in remission and about twelve progressed. Samples at response were collected after a median of about twelve months of treatment, with a range of roughly 6 to 36 months. Samples averaged approximately 260,000 productive templates and 94,082 productive rearrangements. Longitudinal samples were obtainable from about 30% of the roughly 90 participants in the trial. Cryopreserved peripheral blood mononuclear cells were collected before treatment, at response, and at either disease progression or sustained remission. Here is what the overall study found, with its caveats: Public clonotypes were rare and either shrank or stayed stable during treatment, and the rise in clonality at ibrutinib response reflected expansion of private clonotypes. Clonality rose at ibrutinib response, remained stable during sustained remission, and dropped back toward baseline at progression. Baseline clonality was found to be higher than that of age-matched healthy donors and was strongly correlated with circulating CD8+ T-cell counts. Sampling times were not matched between sustained-remission and progressing patients, and lymph node repertoires were not studied.

For TCR beta library preparation, around 2 micrograms of genomic DNA were isolated from cryopreserved PBMCs. Longitudinal blood samples from CLL patients on ibrutinib monotherapy underwent high-throughput TCR beta sequencing. Patients were enrolled in a phase 2 open-label single-center ibrutinib monotherapy trial. The source was PBMCs, collected before ibrutinib treatment. The receptor was derived from a human donor with chronic lymphocytic leukemia. Recombination connected TRBV5-1 to TRBJ1-4; 8 central bases correspond to TRBD1. The CDR3 region reads CASSSGTGTSIEKLFF. Read as DNA, the sequence is TGCGCCAGCAGCTCCGGGACAGGAACTTCTATTGAAAAACTGTTTTTT.